This entry lists 18 T cell receptor beta chains sequenced from one sample in a study of blood T cell repertoires in COVID-19. Clones were read by immunoSEQ multiplex PCR, and TCRdb kept only the in-frame ones, dropping some. The sample records about 170,000 clones, 65% to 85% being singletons. What was sequenced was peripheral blood. The receptor set was obtained from a woman in her sixties or seventies who had recovered from COVID-19.

The chain has TRBV29-1 and TRBJ1-3; D perhaps matches TRBD1 (6 bases). The V gene's germline CDR1 is SQVTM and CDR2 ANQGSEA. CDR3 size: 13 residues. The V and J ends lost 7 bases and 8 bases respectively, with 18 bases between them. This chain's CDR3 is CSAGAGASDTIYF. CDR3 DNA: TGCAGCGCGGGGGCGGGGGCTTCCGACACCATATATTTT.

The count of this clone is one. The chain joins TRBV3-1 (or the pseudogene TRBV3-2) to TRBJ1-2, with unresolved D. This CDR3 comprises 15 residues. The germline V gene encodes CDR1 LGHDT and CDR2 YNNKEL (reference sequence). V gave up 6 bases and J gave up 3 bases, with 17 bases separating them. The CDR3 coding sequence is TGTGCCAGCAGTCCCCGGGCAGGAGGGTACTATGGCTACACCTTC. It translates to CASSPRAGGYYGYTF.

The V gene is TRBV10-1, the J gene TRBJ2-3, with D possibly being TRBD2 (5 bases). This CDR3 is 11 amino acids long. V was clipped by 6 bases and J by 6 bases, with 7 bases between them. Germline loops: CDR1 WNHNN, CDR2 SYGVQD (reference sequence). The chain's CDR3 is CASRERDTQYF. The CDR3 coding sequence is TGCGCCAGCAGGGAGCGGGATACGCAGTATTTT.

The genes are TRBV5-1 and TRBJ2-7; 7 nucleotides align to TRBD2. CDR1 SGHRS and CDR2 YFSETQ come from the germline V gene. The J segment lost 0 bases and the V segment lost 0 bases, leaving 9 bases of the junction unmatched. The CDR3 is 17 residues long. In DNA, the CDR3 is TGCGCCAGCAGCTTGGCCCCCGGCGGCGGGAGCTCCTACGAGCAGTACTTC. As protein: CASSLAPGGGSSYEQYF.

The chain is built from TRBV5-4 and TRBJ2-3; 8 bases fit TRBD2. The CDR3 is made up of 18 amino acids. Germline CDR1 reads SGHNT; CDR2 reads YYREEE (reference sequence). Trimming took 0 bases from V and 8 from J; bases not matched to a gene: 17. The CDR3 bases are TGTGCCAGCAGCTTGGGGGGCGCTAAAGCGGGGGCCCAGGGTACGCAGTATTTT. Its protein is CASSLGGAKAGAQGTQYF.

The chain recombines TRBV9 with TRBJ1-2; maybe TRBD1 (6 bases). Trimming removed 0 bases from V and 4 bases from J, with 13 bases in between. The CDR3 runs to 15 residues. Germline CDR1 SGDLS, CDR2 YYNGEE. The CDR3 region is CASSVEAGAGYGYTF. DNA of the CDR3: TGTGCCAGCAGCGTAGAGGCAGGGGCTGGCTATGGCTACACCTTC.

J is TRBJ1-2 and V is TRBV5-1; no clear D gene. CDR1 is SGHRS and CDR2 is YFSETQ in the germline V gene. V was clipped by 0 bases and J by 8 bases, with 8 bases between them. This CDR3 has 12 residues. This CDR3 is CASSLDQRGYTF. Here the CDR3 DNA reads TGCGCCAGCAGCTTGGACCAGCGGGGCTACACCTTC. The variable domain in full, with the rest retrieved from reference TRBV5-1 and TRBJ1-2, is KAGVTQTPRYLIKTRGQQVTLSCSPISGHRSVSWYQQTPGQGLQFLFEYFSETQRNKGNFPGRFSGRQFSNSRSEMNVSTLELGDSALYLCASSLDQRGYTFGSGTRLTVV.

The chain has TRBV28 and TRBJ1-6; TRBD1 aligns across 8 bases. This CDR3 is built from 16 residues. V was clipped by 7 bases and J by 0 bases; unmatched bases: 5. In germline, CDR1 is MDHEN, CDR2 SYDVKM. Written as DNA, the CDR3 is TGTGCCAGCACCAGGACAGGGAGCTCCTATAATTCACCCCTCCACTTT. Its protein is CASTRTGSSYNSPLHF.

V and J are TRBV2 and TRBJ1-2; TRBD1 matches 7 bases. The J segment lost 4 bases and the V segment lost 2 bases, leaving 4 bases of the junction unmatched. CDR1 is SNHLY and CDR2 is FYNNEI in the germline V gene. The CDR3 runs to 14 residues. CDR3 DNA: TGTGCCAGCAGTGAACCACCAGGGGGCTATGGCTACACCTTC. Its translation: CASSEPPGGYGYTF.

This clone was observed at least ten times. The V gene is TRBV19, the J gene TRBJ2-2; 8 positions match TRBD1. The V and J ends lost 6 bases and 4 bases, in that order; junction bases with no gene match: 7. The CDR3 sequence is 15 residues long. CDR1 is LNHDA, CDR2 SQIVND, per germline (reference sequence). For the CDR3, the DNA is TGTGCCAGTAGATGGGACAGGCAAAGCACCGGGGAGCTGTTTTTT. Protein product: CASRWDRQSTGELFF.

J is TRBJ2-7 and V is TRBV15, with 11 bases identical to TRBD1. With V trimmed by 5 bases and J by 6 bases, 6 bases remained unmatched. This CDR3 region has 14 residues. Germline CDR1 LNHNV, CDR2 YYDKDF (reference sequence). As DNA, the CDR3 is TGTGCCACCAGCCGAGGACAGGGGGCGGGCGAGCAGTACTTC. Its translation is CATSRGQGAGEQYF.

The chain recombines TRBV7-9 with TRBJ1-4; maybe TRBD1 (5 bases). Looked up from germline, CDR1 is SEHNR and CDR2 is FQNEAQ (reference sequence). V lost 8 bases and J 4 bases, leaving 11 bases between the germline ends. The CDR3 loop spans 13 amino acids. CDR3 protein: CASGGEFNEKLFF. The CDR3 nucleotides are TGTGCCAGCGGGGGGGAGTTTAATGAAAAACTGTTTTTT.

V is TRBV29-1 and J is TRBJ1-2; D not resolved. The V end was cut by 5 bases, the J end by 5 bases, with 18 bases between. Germline lookup yields CDR1 SQVTM and CDR2 ANQGSEA. The CDR3 has 14 amino acids. CDR3 sequence (DNA): TGCAGCGTTTCTGGCCTCGGGGTACGGTATGGCTACACCTTC. Its protein product is CSVSGLGVRYGYTF.

Worth noting for this clone: An end of the junction does not agree with germline; a read error may underlie this. J is TRBJ2-2 and V is TRBV6-6, with a weak D call TRBD1 (5 bases). This CDR3 contains 8 residues. Germline CDR1 reads MNHNY; CDR2 reads SVGAGI (reference sequence). As DNA, the CDR3 is TGCAGGGCCGGGGAGCTGTTTTTT. Protein: CRAGELFF.

The V gene is TRBV3-1 (or the pseudogene TRBV3-2), the J gene TRBJ2-7, with a weak D call TRBD2 (6 bases). The germline V gene encodes CDR1 LGHDT and CDR2 YNNKEL (reference sequence). This CDR3 region has 17 residues. Trimming left V 4 bases short and J 0 bases short, with 19 bases between. For the CDR3, the DNA is TGTGCCAGCAGCCCCCGACCCGGAGGGGCGGGCTCCTACGAGCAGTACTTC. Protein sequence: CASSPRPGGAGSYEQYF.

This sequence joins TRBV28 and TRBJ2-7; D not resolved. CDR3 size: 12 residues. Germline V gene sequence: CDR1 MDHEN, CDR2 SYDVKM. V lost 2 bases to trimming and J lost 3 bases, with 5 bases between them. This chain's CDR3 is CASSLPFYEQYF. DNA of the CDR3: TGTGCCAGCAGTTTACCCTTCTACGAGCAGTACTTC. The variable domain in full, with the rest retrieved from reference TRBV28 and TRBJ2-7, is DVKVTQSSRYLVKRTGEKVFLECVQDMDHENMFWYRQDPGLGLRLIYFSYDVKMKEKGDIPEGYSVSREKKERFSLILESASTNQTSMYLCASSLPFYEQYFGPGTRLTVT.

The chain links TRBV5-5 to TRBJ1-4; tentatively, D is TRBD1 (5 bases). This CDR3 region has 14 residues. In germline, CDR1 is SGHKS, CDR2 YYEKEE (reference sequence). Trimming removed 4 bases from V and 8 bases from J, with 15 bases in between. The CDR3 spells CASSHPGGGEKLFF. The CDR3, as DNA: TGTGCCAGCAGCCACCCGGGGGGTGGGGAAAAACTGTTTTTT.

This clone was detected once. This sequence joins TRBV5-1 and TRBJ2-3, with 8 bases that match TRBD2. The CDR3 is 17 amino acids. V lost 2 bases and J lost 6; bases outside the gene matches: 14. From germline, CDR1 is SGHRS and CDR2 YFSETQ. This chain's CDR3 is CASSFGLARGMGDTQYF. The CDR3 DNA sequence: TGCGCCAGCAGCTTCGGACTAGCACGGGGGATGGGGGATACGCAGTATTTT.